This T cell receptor (beta chain) came from a study of early T cells in non-severe SARS-CoV-2 infection. V was clipped by 8 bases and J by 1 base; unmatched bases: 3. The germline V gene has CDR1 SNHLY and CDR2 FYNNEI. This CDR3 is built from 14 residues. TCRdb used MiXCR to reprocess the 5' RACE reads, holding one entry per CDR3 protein. This table holds under 70,000 distinct CDR3 sequences, around 10% found once. This clonotype was observed at least ten times. Sequencing was performed on whole blood. This clonotype was sampled from an adult who was a healthcare worker with PCR-confirmed SARS-CoV-2 infection or an uninfected control (not recorded which). This chain links TRBV2 with TRBJ2-1; 9 nucleotides match TRBD2. The CDR3: CASLAGESYNEQFF. The DNA of the CDR3 is TGTGCCAGCTTAGCGGGGGAATCCTACAATGAGCAGTTCTTC.